These 25 T cell receptor beta chains were all obtained from the same sample, sequenced in a study of cytomegalovirus exposure and HLA in healthy donors. The PCR made use of 60 Vbeta and 13 Jbeta primers. Sequencing used immunoSEQ multiplex PCR; TCRdb keeps in-frame clones, though not all of them. The sample records about 150,000 clones, around 72% being singletons. Sequenced: PBMCs. These receptors were collected from a man aged 35-49 years in good health and CMV-seronegative.

This clone was observed a few times. The chain is built from TRBV5-6 and TRBJ2-3; D call uncertain. The germline V gene has CDR1 SGHDT and CDR2 YYEEEE. Trimming took 0 bases from V and 2 from J, leaving 10 bases between them. CDR3 length: 15 amino acids. Written as DNA, the CDR3 is TGTGCCAGCAGCTTGGCCGGCGGCCCCACAGATACGCAGTATTTT. Translated: CASSLAGGPTDTQYF.

The V call is TRBV28, the J call TRBJ1-1; tentative D call: TRBD1 (6 bases). The length of the CDR3 is 15 residues. Looked up from germline, CDR1 is MDHEN and CDR2 is SYDVKM. Trimming took off 6 bases at V and 4 bases at J, with 18 bases between the two ends. The CDR3 loop reads CASSYQGLGGTEAFF. The CDR3 DNA reads as TGTGCCAGCAGCTACCAGGGGCTCGGAGGCACTGAAGCTTTCTTT.

This chain connects TRBV7-9 to TRBJ1-1, with 8 bases lining up with TRBD1. The CDR3 sequence is 15 residues long. Germline lookup yields CDR1 SEHNR and CDR2 FQNEAQ (reference sequence). V shed 5 bases and J 6 bases; nucleotides not matched to a gene: 11. The CDR3 nucleotides read TGTGCCAGCAGCCGTACACAGGGGGGTTTCCCTGAAGCTTTCTTT. Its translation is CASSRTQGGFPEAFF.

The gene calls are TRBV5-1 and TRBJ1-2; no definite D call. CDR1 SGHRS and CDR2 YFSETQ come from the germline V gene. The CDR3 has 14 residues. The V gene lost 4 bases and the J gene lost 7 bases, with 17 bases spanning the gap. The CDR3 DNA reads TGCGCCAGCAGCCTGATGAGGGAAGGAGGTGGCTACACCTTC. Translating it yields CASSLMREGGGYTF.

The chain links TRBV7-3 to TRBJ1-1; a possible D gene is TRBD1 (6 bases). The germline gives CDR1 SGHTA, CDR2 FQGTGA. CDR3 length: 16 amino acids. V gave up 5 bases and J gave up 6 bases, with 22 bases separating them. CDR3 DNA: TGTGCCAGCAGCCCTACGCTCGGGACAAGGGCCTCTGAAGCTTTCTTT. Its protein is CASSPTLGTRASEAFF. The full variable domain, with the rest looked up from reference TRBV7-3 and TRBJ1-1, is GAGVSQTPSNKVTEKGKYVELRCDPISGHTALYWYRQSLGQGPEFLIYFQGTGAADDSGLPNDRFFAVRPEGSVSTLKIQRTERGDSAVYLCASSPTLGTRASEAFFGQGTRLTVV.

The chain joins TRBV13 to TRBJ1-3, with 8 positions matching TRBD1. After removal of 5 bases from V and 3 bases from J, the junction contained 6 bases not matched to a gene. This CDR3 is built from 15 residues. Per germline, CDR1 PRHDT and CDR2 FYEKMQ (reference sequence). CDR3 protein: CASSRTGTIGNTIYF. The CDR3 DNA reads TGTGCCAGCAGCCGGACAGGGACGATTGGAAACACCATATATTTT. The full variable domain, its missing parts supplied by reference TRBV13 and TRBJ1-3, is AAGVIQSPRHLIKEKRETATLKCYPIPRHDTVYWYQQGPGQDPQFLISFYEKMQSDKGSIPDRFSAQQFSDYHSELNMSSLELGDSALYFCASSRTGTIGNTIYFGEGSWLTVV.

Here the CDR3 DNA reads TGTGCCAGCTCCCGGACAGGGGCCACCTCCTCTTTGAGCACCGGGGAGCTGTTTTTT. Translating gives CASSRTGATSSLSTGELFF. The V gene is TRBV18, the J gene TRBJ2-2, with 9 bases lining up with TRBD1. Germline lookup yields CDR1 KGHSH and CDR2 LQKENI. J lost 4 bases, V lost 6 bases, and 18 bases had no gene match. This CDR3 has 19 residues. Filled out from reference TRBV18 and TRBJ2-2, the complete variable domain reads NAGVMQNPRHLVRRRGQEARLRCSPMKGHSHVYWYRQLPEEGLKFMVYLQKENIIDESGMPKERFSAEFPKEGPSILRIQQVVRGDSAAYFCASSRTGATSSLSTGELFFGEGSRLTVL.

The genes are TRBV6-1 and TRBJ1-2; unclear D gene. This CDR3 spans 13 amino acids. V lost 6 bases and J lost 2, with 10 bases in between. Germline assignment: CDR1 MNHNS and CDR2 SASEGT. CDR3 sequence reads: CASRRERNYGYTF. Written as DNA, the CDR3 is TGTGCCAGCAGGAGGGAGAGGAACTATGGCTACACCTTC.

The gene calls are TRBV6-6 and TRBJ1-5, with 7 nucleotides matching TRBD1. Trimming took 4 bases from V and 0 from J; bases not matched to a gene: 3. From germline, CDR1 is MNHNY and CDR2 SVGAGI (reference sequence). The CDR3 runs 15 residues. The DNA for the CDR3 is TGTGCCAGCAGTTTGACAGGGCTTAGCAATCAGCCCCAGCATTTT. Protein product: CASSLTGLSNQPQHF.

This chain connects TRBV4-2 to TRBJ2-3, with 8 bases matching TRBD2. Germline V lookup: CDR1 LGHNA, CDR2 YNFKEQ. The CDR3 runs 14 residues. J lost 3 bases, V lost 5 bases, and 4 bases had no gene match. The CDR3 DNA reads as TGTGCCAGCAGCTCCGGACTAGCAACAGATACGCAGTATTTT. Its protein is CASSSGLATDTQYF.

This clone came up a few times. V is TRBV7-6 and J is TRBJ2-3; no clear D. This CDR3 region has 15 residues. Germline assignment: CDR1 SGHVS and CDR2 FNYEAQ. Trimming cost V 5 bases and J 1 base, with 13 bases left between them. CDR3 region: CASSPTERRTDTQYF. CDR3 nucleotide sequence: TGTGCCAGCAGCCCCACTGAGCGACGCACAGATACGCAGTATTTT.

This chain joins TRBV10-3 and TRBJ1-2; D remains ambiguous. The V end lost 8 bases, the J end lost 3 bases, and 10 bases lay between the germline ends. Per the germline V gene, CDR1 is ENHRY and CDR2 is SYGVKD. This CDR3 contains 12 residues. The CDR3 sequence is CAILGADYGYTF. CDR3 nucleotide sequence: TGTGCCATCCTAGGCGCGGACTATGGCTACACCTTC.

This clone was counted a few times. The chain uses TRBV18 and TRBJ2-5, with 8 bases matching TRBD1. With 1 base clipped from V and 1 base from J, the junction kept 2 bases outside the gene matches. This CDR3 contains 15 residues. Germline V gives CDR1 KGHSH, CDR2 LQKENI. The CDR3 protein is CASSPRTGPQETQYF. The CDR3 DNA reads as TGTGCCAGCTCACCACGGACAGGGCCCCAAGAGACCCAGTACTTC. The whole variable domain, remainder taken from reference TRBV18 and TRBJ2-5, is NAGVMQNPRHLVRRRGQEARLRCSPMKGHSHVYWYRQLPEEGLKFMVYLQKENIIDESGMPKERFSAEFPKEGPSILRIQQVVRGDSAAYFCASSPRTGPQETQYFGPGTRLLVL.

CDR3 nucleotides: TGTGCCAGCAATCGAGGGCTAGCGGGAGCAGATACGCAGTATTTT. Its translation is CASNRGLAGADTQYF. The rearrangement joins TRBV6-1 to TRBJ2-3, with TRBD2 identical over 10 bases. The CDR3 has 15 amino acids. J was trimmed by 4 bases and V by 7 bases; bases with no gene match: 8. From germline, CDR1 is MNHNS and CDR2 SASEGT.

The rearrangement joins TRBV11-2 to TRBJ2-7; TRBD1 might be the D (6 bases). Trimming took off 5 bases at V and 4 bases at J, with 12 bases between the two ends. Germline assignment: CDR1 SGHAT and CDR2 FQNNGV. The CDR3 is 13 residues long. CDR3 protein: CASSRGHRYEQYF. The CDR3 DNA reads TGTGCCAGCAGCCGGGGACATCGATACGAGCAGTACTTC.

This chain connects TRBV25-1 to TRBJ2-3; maybe TRBD1 (5 bases). Germline values: CDR1 MGHDK, CDR2 SYGVNS. The CDR3 is 13 residues long. V was shortened by 3 bases and J by 10 bases, with 14 bases between the two germline ends. The DNA of the CDR3 is TGTGCCAGCAGTGACGGGCTGGGGCGAGCGCAGTATTTT. Protein: CASSDGLGRAQYF.

The chain links TRBV9 to TRBJ2-7; TRBD2 is a possible D gene (6 bases). The CDR3 covers 15 residues. CDR1 and CDR2 from the germline V gene are SGDLS and YYNGEE. V was trimmed by 0 bases and J by 1 base, leaving 11 bases between them. The CDR3 coding sequence is TGTGCCAGCAGCGTAGAGGAGGGTTTATCCTACGAGCAGTACTTC. Translating gives CASSVEEGLSYEQYF.

This clone has more than one count but fewer than ten. The chain has TRBV10-2 and TRBJ2-7; D unclear. This CDR3 has 13 residues. V gave up 0 bases and J gave up 0 bases, with 3 bases separating them. The V gene's germline CDR1 is WSHSY and CDR2 SAAADI. The CDR3 here is CASSESLSYEQYF. CDR3 coding DNA: TGCGCCAGCAGTGAGTCACTCTCCTACGAGCAGTACTTC.

This clone was observed a few times. CDR3 amino acids: CSVEGGGMNTEAFF. The DNA for the CDR3 is TGCAGCGTTGAGGGAGGGGGTATGAACACTGAAGCTTTCTTT. This chain links TRBV29-1 with TRBJ1-1, with a possible D match to TRBD1 (6 bases). The CDR3 has 14 amino acids. Germline assignment: CDR1 SQVTM and CDR2 ANQGSEA. V lost 3 bases and J 0 bases, leaving 11 bases between the germline ends.

The rearrangement uses TRBV19 and TRBJ1-1; D gene unclear. Trimming pared 3 bases from V and 2 bases from J, leaving 7 bases between. Germline V gene lookup returns CDR1 LNHDA and CDR2 SQIVND (reference sequence). CDR3 length equals 13 residues. The CDR3 loop is CASSININTEAFF. Here the CDR3 DNA reads TGTGCCAGTAGTATTAACATTAACACTGAAGCTTTCTTT.

The CDR3 is CSAGTEETQYF. The CDR3 DNA follows: TGCAGCGCAGGGACAGAAGAGACCCAGTACTTC. This rearrangement joins TRBV29-1 to TRBJ2-5, with 7 bases identical to TRBD1. J lost 3 bases, V lost 7 bases, and 2 bases had no gene match. In germline, CDR1 is SQVTM, CDR2 ANQGSEA. This CDR3 comprises 11 residues.

The rearrangement uses TRBV7-3 and TRBJ1-2; D is perhaps TRBD1 (6 bases). V was clipped by 1 base and J by 3 bases, with 12 bases between them. The CDR3 extends over 15 amino acids. Germline V gene data show CDR1 as SGHTA and CDR2 as FQGTGA. Written as DNA, the CDR3 is TGTGCCAGCAGCTTAAATGGGGGCTCGGACTATGGCTACACCTTC. This codes for CASSLNGGSDYGYTF.

J is TRBJ1-2 and V is TRBV11-2; 12 bases align to TRBD1. CDR3 size: 17 residues. After removal of 5 bases from V and 8 bases from J, the junction contained 15 bases not matched to a gene. Germline CDR1 is SGHAT and CDR2 is FQNNGV. CDR3 region: CASSAIGRGTGGFGYTF. For the CDR3, the DNA is TGTGCCAGCAGCGCCATCGGCCGTGGGACAGGGGGCTTCGGCTACACCTTC. Variable domain in full (rest from reference TRBV11-2 and TRBJ1-2): EAGVAQSPRYKIIEKRQSVAFWCNPISGHATLYWYQQILGQGPKLLIQFQNNGVVDDSQLPKDRFSAERLKGVDSTLKIQPAKLEDSAVYLCASSAIGRGTGGFGYTFGSGTRLTVV.

The V gene is TRBV15, the J gene TRBJ1-5; D might be TRBD1 (5 bases). Per the germline V gene, CDR1 is LNHNV and CDR2 is YYDKDF (reference sequence). CDR3 size: 15 residues. The V gene lost 0 bases and the J gene lost 4 bases, with 10 bases spanning the gap. Here the CDR3 DNA reads TGTGCCACCAGCAGAGATTTGGGGGGAAATCAGCCCCAGCATTTT. Protein: CATSRDLGGNQPQHF.

With respect to this clone: One end of the junction varies from germline; a read error may be responsible. The chain uses TRBV2 and TRBJ1-5, with 11 bases that match TRBD1. Germline V CDR1 and CDR2: SNHLY, FYNNEI. The CDR3 sequence is 15 residues long. As DNA, the CDR3 is TGTGCCAGCCTCTGGGACAGGGGGGAAGGACAGCCCCAGAATTTT. This sequence encodes CASLWDRGEGQPQNF.